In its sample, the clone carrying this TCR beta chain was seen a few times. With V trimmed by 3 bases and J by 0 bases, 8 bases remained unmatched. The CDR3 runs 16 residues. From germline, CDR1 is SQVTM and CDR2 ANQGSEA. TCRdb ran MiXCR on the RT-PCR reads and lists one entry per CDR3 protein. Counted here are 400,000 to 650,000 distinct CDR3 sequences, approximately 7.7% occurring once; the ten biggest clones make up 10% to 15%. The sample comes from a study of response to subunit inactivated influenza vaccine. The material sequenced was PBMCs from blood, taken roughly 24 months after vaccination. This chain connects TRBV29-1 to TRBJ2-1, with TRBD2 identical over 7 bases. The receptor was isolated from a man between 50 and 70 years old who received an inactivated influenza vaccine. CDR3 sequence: CSVEYGAGSSYNEQFF. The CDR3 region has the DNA TGCAGCGTTGAGTATGGAGCGGGAAGCTCCTACAATGAGCAGTTCTTC.